This T cell receptor (beta chain) emerged from a study of Graves' ophthalmopathy and Graves' hyperthyroidism. Whole-study findings and limits: Sensitivity reached 55% to 71% and specificity around 72% when the model predicted ophthalmopathy progression.

About this clonotype: Its antigen is as yet unknown.

The germline V gene encodes CDR1 SGHTA and CDR2 FQGNSA. V dropped 5 bases and J dropped 0; count of bases not matched to a gene: 5. The CDR3 is 16 residues long. Moderate-to-severe activity, with CAS ≥3, NOSPECS ≥4 and duration under 3 months, characterized the donors with ophthalmopathy. Patients were diagnosed from clinical symptoms, serum thyroxine, TRAb, thyroid ultrasound and orbital computed tomography. PBMCs were density-gradient isolated from around 11 ml fresh blood. Investigators amplified TCR beta CDR3 regions from RNA transcripts. Scientists carried out first-round RT-PCR using HTBI primers and then a second-round multiplex PCR. TCRdb itself ran the multiplex PCR reads through MiXCR, one entry per CDR3 protein. Here the sample spans about 200,000 distinct CDR3 sequences, around 30% being singletons.

The sample consisted of peripheral blood. The source of this sequence is a man aged 45-60 years with Graves' ophthalmopathy. The V gene is TRBV7-2, the J gene TRBJ2-4, with TRBD1 matching 9 bases. In nucleotides, the CDR3 is TGTGCCAGCAGCCCCGAGACAGGGGGAGCCAAAAACATTCAGTACTTC. This encodes CASSPETGGAKNIQYF.